The rows below give T cell receptor beta chains drawn from one sample of a study of cytomegalovirus exposure and HLA in healthy donors. Libraries were prepared by immunoSEQ multiplex PCR; TCRdb keeps only in-frame clonotypes and omits some of them. This repertoire shows 70,000 to 95,000 clones, 81% found once; its top ten account for under 2%. Sequencing was done on a sample of PBMCs. These receptors were obtained from a woman aged 30 to 39 in good health and CMV-seronegative. CDR3s include the opening cysteine and the closing phenylalanine or tryptophan. The D gene is left open where the match is weak. For some rows the clone size is stated as once, few or many, or as a class when expanded; others skip it.

J: TRBJ2-2; D: NA; size: few; V: TRBV7-2; CDR3: CASSLMGGPGELFF; DNA: TGTGCCAGCAGCTTAATGGGGGGGCCTGGGGAGCTGTTTTTT
J: TRBJ2-7; D: TRBD2; size: NA; V: TRBV28; CDR3: CASSPGLADGIIYEQYF; DNA: TGTGCCAGCAGTCCGGGACTAGCGGACGGGATAATTTACGAGCAGTACTTC
J: TRBJ2-1; D: TRBD2; size: NA; V: TRBV9; CDR3: CASSVDGRAGEQFF; DNA: TGTGCCAGCAGCGTAGACGGGAGGGCCGGTGAGCAGTTCTTC
J: TRBJ1-5; D: NA; size: NA; V: TRBV6-1; CDR3: CASSDAPISNQPQHF; DNA: TGTGCCAGCAGTGACGCGCCGATTAGCAATCAGCCCCAGCATTTT
J: TRBJ2-3; D: TRBD2; size: NA; V: TRBV4-1; CDR3: CASSQPTSGSRDTQYF; DNA: TGCGCCAGCAGCCAACCCACTAGCGGGAGCAGAGATACGCAGTATTTT
J: TRBJ2-1; D: NA; size: few; V: TRBV5-1; CDR3: CASSSPTSGNEQFF; DNA: TGCGCCAGCAGCTCTCCGACTAGTGGCAATGAGCAGTTCTTC
J: TRBJ2-1; D: NA; size: NA; V: TRBV18; CDR3: CASSQTGKPLEQFF; DNA: TGTGCCAGCTCACAAACCGGGAAGCCCCTTGAGCAGTTCTTC
J: TRBJ2-3; D: NA; size: NA; V: TRBV21-1; CDR3: CASSPAGQDLDTQYF; DNA: TGTGCCAGCAGCCCCGCGGGACAGGATTTAGATACGCAGTATTTT
J: TRBJ2-2; D: TRBD2; size: once; V: TRBV4-2; CDR3: CASSQEPAGGAGELFF; DNA: TGTGCCAGCAGCCAAGAACCTGCGGGAGGAGCCGGGGAGCTGTTTTTT
J: TRBJ1-2; D: NA; size: once; V: TRBV4-3; CDR3: CASSQDLRGAYGYTF; DNA: TGCGCCAGCAGCCAAGATCTTCGGGGGGCGTATGGCTACACCTTC
J: TRBJ2-2; D: NA; size: NA; V: TRBV5-4; CDR3: CASSPSGIIPGELFF; DNA: TGTGCCAGCAGCCCCTCAGGGATTATTCCCGGGGAGCTGTTTTTT
J: TRBJ1-1; D: NA; size: NA; V: TRBV30; CDR3: CAWSNWKEGDTEAFF; DNA: TGTGCCTGGAGTAATTGGAAAGAGGGGGACACTGAAGCTTTCTTT
J: TRBJ2-7; D: TRBD1; size: NA; V: TRBV2; CDR3: CASRGTGGWSSAKNSQYF; DNA: TGTGCCAGCAGAGGGACAGGGGGCTGGAGTAGCGCGAAAAACAGCCAGTACTTC
J: TRBJ1-2; D: TRBD1; size: NA; V: TRBV29-1; CDR3: CSPMSDRVIYGYTF; DNA: TGCAGCCCCATGTCGGACAGGGTAATCTATGGCTACACCTTC
J: TRBJ2-7; D: NA; size: NA; V: TRBV5-1; CDR3: CASSRQGGGEQYF; DNA: TGCGCCAGCAGCCGACAGGGAGGAGGGGAGCAGTACTTC
J: TRBJ2-1; D: NA; size: NA; V: TRBV2; CDR3: CASTSRGGKYNEQFF; DNA: TGTGCCAGCACCTCAAGGGGGGGGAAATACAATGAGCAGTTCTTC
J: TRBJ1-5; D: NA; size: once; V: TRBV2; CDR3: CASRSNSGRNQPQHF; DNA: TGTGCCAGCAGATCTAACAGTGGGCGCAATCAGCCCCAGCATTTT
J: TRBJ2-2; D: TRBD2; size: few; V: TRBV7-3; CDR3: CASSSAGESGGELFF; DNA: TGTGCCAGCAGCTCAGCGGGAGAGTCTGGCGGGGAGCTGTTTTTT
J: TRBJ2-7; D: TRBD2; size: NA; V: TRBV10-3; CDR3: CAISEPGASGSYEQYF; DNA: TGTGCCATCAGTGAGCCTGGGGCTAGCGGGAGTTACGAGCAGTACTTC
J: TRBJ1-6; D: NA; size: NA; V: TRBV7-2; CDR3: CASSLDLRSSYNSPLHF; DNA: TGTGCCAGCAGTCTTGATCTAAGGAGCTCCTATAATTCACCCCTCCACTTT
J: TRBJ1-1; D: TRBD1; size: NA; V: TRBV7-2; CDR3: CASSLDGTGGMSNTEAFF; DNA: TGTGCCAGCAGCTTAGATGGGACAGGGGGCATGTCGAACACTGAAGCTTTCTTT
J: TRBJ1-1; D: NA; size: NA; V: TRBV27; CDR3: CASSFRQLLMNTEAFF; DNA: TGTGCCAGCAGTTTTCGACAGCTACTGATGAACACTGAAGCTTTCTTT
J: TRBJ2-5; D: NA; size: NA; V: TRBV2; CDR3: CAIGQRLQETQYF; DNA: TGTGCCATTGGCCAGCGCCTGCAAGAGACCCAGTACTTC
J: TRBJ2-5; D: TRBD2; size: NA; V: TRBV6-1; CDR3: CASRRLAGNQETQYF; DNA: TGTGCCAGCAGGCGACTAGCGGGGAACCAAGAGACCCAGTACTTC
J: TRBJ2-7; D: TRBD1; size: NA; V: TRBV11-2; CDR3: CASSMGQGGYEQYF; DNA: TGTGCCAGCAGCATGGGACAGGGTGGGTACGAGCAGTACTTC
J: TRBJ2-2; D: TRBD2; size: NA; V: TRBV5-1; CDR3: CASSLSASGNTGELFF; DNA: TGCGCCAGCAGCCTCTCGGCTAGCGGTAACACCGGGGAGCTGTTTTTT
J: TRBJ1-5; D: TRBD1; size: NA; V: TRBV19; CDR3: CASSIDRDRGRIGNQPQHF; DNA: TGTGCCAGTAGTATCGACCGCGACAGGGGGCGAATCGGGAATCAGCCCCAGCATTTT
J: TRBJ2-7; D: TRBD2; size: NA; V: TRBV2; CDR3: CASRVTSGGLYEQYF; DNA: TGTGCCAGCAGGGTAACTAGCGGGGGACTTTACGAGCAGTACTTC
J: TRBJ2-7; D: NA; size: NA; V: TRBV14; CDR3: CASLGFYEQYF; DNA: TGTGCCAGCCTAGGATTCTACGAGCAGTACTTC
J: TRBJ1-1; D: TRBD1; size: NA; V: TRBV7-9; CDR3: CASSLGQGRTEAFF; DNA: TGTGCCAGCAGTTTAGGACAGGGGAGAACTGAAGCTTTCTTT
J: TRBJ2-1; D: TRBD2; size: NA; V: TRBV5-5; CDR3: CASSINPGGSSYNEQFF; DNA: TGTGCCAGCAGCATCAATCCGGGAGGAAGCTCCTACAATGAGCAGTTCTTC
J: TRBJ2-3; D: NA; size: NA; V: TRBV5-1; CDR3: CASSWQGFEDTQYF; DNA: TGCGCCAGCAGCTGGCAGGGTTTTGAGGATACGCAGTATTTT
J: TRBJ2-2; D: TRBD1; size: NA; V: TRBV9; CDR3: CASSATGTGGLGGELFF; DNA: TGTGCCAGCAGCGCGACCGGGACAGGGGGCCTTGGGGGGGAGCTGTTTTTT
J: TRBJ1-1; D: NA; size: once; V: TRBV14; CDR3: CASSQTRGTEAFF; DNA: TGTGCCAGCAGCCAAACCCGGGGCACTGAAGCTTTCTTT
J: TRBJ1-1; D: NA; size: NA; V: TRBV11-2; CDR3: CVSSLGRSGTEAFF; DNA: TGTGTCAGCAGCTTAGGACGGTCGGGCACTGAAGCTTTCTTT
J: TRBJ2-1; D: TRBD2; size: NA; V: TRBV6-4; CDR3: CASSDSSAGTSLNEQFF; DNA: TGTGCCAGCAGTGACTCCTCTGCCGGGACTAGCTTAAATGAGCAGTTCTTC
J: TRBJ2-2; D: NA; size: NA; V: TRBV7-3; CDR3: CASSPRGPTNTGELFF; DNA: TGTGCCAGCAGCCCCAGGGGCCCCACGAACACCGGGGAGCTGTTTTTT
J: TRBJ2-1; D: TRBD2; size: NA; V: TRBV11-2; CDR3: CASSPTQRGAGGYEQFF; DNA: TGTGCCAGCAGCCCCACTCAAAGGGGAGCGGGAGGCTATGAGCAGTTCTTC
J: TRBJ1-2; D: TRBD1; size: NA; V: TRBV6-5; CDR3: CASSYGRGPGGYTF; DNA: TGTGCCAGCAGTTACGGCAGGGGGCCCGGTGGCTACACCTTC
J: TRBJ1-2; D: NA; size: NA; V: TRBV5-1; CDR3: CASSLLGQTLGDGYTF; DNA: TGCGCCAGCAGCTTGCTCGGGCAGACGCTCGGGGATGGCTACACCTTC
J: TRBJ1-4; D: NA; size: NA; V: TRBV7-9; CDR3: CSSSLTLTATNEKLFF; DNA: TGTTCCAGCAGCTTAACCCTTACTGCAACTAATGAAAAACTGTTTTTT
J: TRBJ1-5; D: NA; size: NA; V: TRBV19; CDR3: CASSIEWAEGGLNQPQHF; DNA: TGTGCCAGTAGTATAGAGTGGGCGGAAGGAGGTTTGAATCAGCCCCAGCATTTT
J: TRBJ1-5; D: NA; size: NA; V: TRBV19; CDR3: CASNDRFGQPQHF; DNA: TGTGCCAGTAACGACAGGTTCGGGCAGCCCCAGCATTTT
J: TRBJ2-2; D: NA; size: NA; V: TRBV6-5; CDR3: CASTGGPGELFF; DNA: TGTGCCAGCACGGGGGGCCCCGGGGAGCTGTTTTTT
J: TRBJ1-2; D: NA; size: NA; V: TRBV11-2; CDR3: CASSSQGNYGYTF; DNA: TGTGCCAGCAGCTCCCAGGGGAACTATGGCTACACCTTC
J: TRBJ2-2; D: NA; size: NA; V: TRBV6-5; CDR3: CASSYIIFGGTGELFF; DNA: TGTGCCAGCAGTTACATCATCTTCGGCGGAACCGGGGAGCTGTTTTTT
J: TRBJ1-2; D: TRBD1; size: NA; V: TRBV6-5; CDR3: CASSRDRVDGYTF; DNA: TGTGCCAGCAGTCGGGACAGGGTCGATGGCTACACCTTC
J: TRBJ1-3; D: NA; size: NA; V: TRBV11-1; CDR3: CASSTDGRSKGSGNTIYF; DNA: TGTGCCAGCAGCACGGACGGGAGATCCAAGGGGTCTGGAAACACCATATATTTT
J: TRBJ2-7; D: TRBD1; size: once; V: TRBV5-1; CDR3: CASSSGTGGLGQYF; DNA: TGCGCCAGCAGCTCTGGGACAGGGGGTTTAGGGCAGTACTTC
J: TRBJ1-5; D: TRBD1; size: NA; V: TRBV18; CDR3: CASSPTTGWDQPQHF; DNA: TGTGCCAGCTCACCTACGACAGGGTGGGATCAGCCCCAGCATTTT
J: TRBJ2-1; D: NA; size: few; V: TRBV2; CDR3: CATPRGSGEQFF; DNA: TGTGCCACACCGAGGGGGAGTGGTGAGCAGTTCTTC
J: TRBJ2-2; D: NA; size: few; V: TRBV18; CDR3: CASSPLTRVPGELFF; DNA: TGTGCCAGCTCACCCCTGACCCGGGTTCCCGGGGAGCTGTTTTTT
J: TRBJ2-1; D: TRBD2; size: NA; V: TRBV6-5; CDR3: CASRPGLAYNEQFF; DNA: TGTGCCAGCAGGCCGGGACTAGCGTACAATGAGCAGTTCTTC
J: TRBJ1-6; D: TRBD1; size: NA; V: TRBV4-2; CDR3: CASSQDRDRANSPLHF; DNA: TGTGCCAGCAGCCAAGACCGGGACAGGGCCAATTCACCCCTCCACTTT
J: TRBJ2-1; D: TRBD2; size: NA; V: TRBV9; CDR3: CASSVESGRALSEQFF; DNA: TGTGCCAGCAGCGTAGAGAGCGGGAGGGCCCTGAGTGAGCAGTTCTTC
J: TRBJ1-5; D: TRBD1; size: NA; V: TRBV27; CDR3: CASSFTGARQPQHF; DNA: TGTGCCAGCAGTTTCACAGGGGCAAGGCAGCCCCAGCATTTT
J: TRBJ2-7; D: TRBD2; size: NA; V: TRBV7-8; CDR3: CASSFSGGSYEQYF; DNA: TGTGCCAGCAGCTTTTCCGGGGGGTCCTACGAGCAGTACTTC